This T cell receptor (beta chain) was observed in a study of cytomegalovirus exposure and HLA in healthy donors. Whole-study context: T cells numbering around 200 million yielded more than 95 million unique TCR beta sequences in an earlier analysis.

Note on this clone: Its antigen is unknown.

Use of 60 Vbeta and 13 Jbeta primers characterized the PCR. Sequenced by immunoSEQ multiplex PCR; TCRdb stores in-frame clones only, minus some. The sample has roughly 99,000 clones; around three quarters are singletons. Whole-study results and caveats: What was likely a sequencing artifact was a cluster of highly shared sequence variants. A later analysis, which compared TCR beta chains of equal frequency, found the HLA-associated ones more clonally expanded. 87-base-pair reads could not separate some V segments, including TRBV6-2 and TRBV6-3.

CDR1 LNHDA and CDR2 SQIVND come from the germline V gene (reference sequence). The V gene end was trimmed by 1 base and the J gene end by 5 bases; junction bases not matched to a gene: 12. The CDR3 is 17 residues long. The sample taken for sequencing was PBMCs. The chain has TRBV19 and TRBJ1-2; 8 bases fit TRBD1. The receptor was derived from a man in his 60s in good health and CMV-seropositive. CDR3 loop: CASSIAVDRAPSYGYTF. DNA of the CDR3: TGTGCCAGTAGTATAGCTGTGGACAGGGCACCTTCTTATGGCTACACCTTC.